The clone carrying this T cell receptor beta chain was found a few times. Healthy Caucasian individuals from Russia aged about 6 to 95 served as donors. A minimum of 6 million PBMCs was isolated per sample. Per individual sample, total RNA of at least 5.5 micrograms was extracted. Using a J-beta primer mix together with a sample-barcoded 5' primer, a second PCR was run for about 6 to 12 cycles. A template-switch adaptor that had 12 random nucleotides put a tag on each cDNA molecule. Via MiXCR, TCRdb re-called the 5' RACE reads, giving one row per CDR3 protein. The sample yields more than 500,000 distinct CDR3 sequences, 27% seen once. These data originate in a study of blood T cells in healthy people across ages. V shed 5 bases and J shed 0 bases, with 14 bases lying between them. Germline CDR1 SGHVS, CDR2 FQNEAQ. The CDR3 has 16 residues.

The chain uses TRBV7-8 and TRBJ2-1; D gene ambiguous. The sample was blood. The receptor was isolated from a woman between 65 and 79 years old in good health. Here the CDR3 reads CASSTQPPSSYNEQFF. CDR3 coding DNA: TGTGCCAGCAGCACCCAACCACCTAGCTCCTACAATGAGCAGTTCTTC.